This TCR beta chain appears in the sequencing data of a study of CD8 T cells in ankylosing spondylitis. General study results and limits: Seemingly distinctive of ankylosing spondylitis blood was a TCR beta motif formed by eight highly homologous variants. Disease-linked clones bore a CD8+ phenotype and were relatively rare in peripheral blood. Disease-linked clones reportedly showed significant enrichment in matched ankylosing spondylitis synovial fluid.

As regards this clonotype: What it binds is unknown.

With molecular barcodes, quantitative 5'-RACE was used to make the TCR beta libraries. TCRdb reanalysed the 5' RACE reads using MiXCR and keeps one entry per CDR3 protein. The sample carries approximately 260,000 distinct CDR3 sequences, approximately 9% recorded once. The germline gives CDR1 SGHTA, CDR2 FQGNSA. Deletions cut 4 bases from V and 0 bases from J, with 10 bases between. This CDR3 region has 15 residues. Input material: blood, either unsorted or a sorted T cell fraction (not recorded which). The TCR sequence derives from a male donor with ankylosing spondylitis or in good health (not recorded which). The rearrangement joins TRBV7-2 to TRBJ1-5; D not certain. The CDR3 reads CASSSQAPSNQPQHF. DNA for the CDR3: TGTGCCAGCAGCTCCCAGGCACCTAGCAATCAGCCCCAGCATTTT.